Listed below are T cell receptor beta chains from one sample, sequenced in a study of blood T cell repertoires in COVID-19. Sequencing used immunoSEQ multiplex PCR; TCRdb keeps in-frame clones, though not all of them. In the table there are approximately 210,000 clones, 76% of which are singletons. The sequenced sample consisted of PBMCs or T cells enriched from blood (not recorded which). These receptors were collected from a woman between 45 and 60 years old with acute COVID-19. Each CDR3 is given with its conserved first and last residue. A D gene is named only where the DNA matches it firmly. Clone size is shown for a subset of rows, as once, few, many or a class of expanded clone.

size	V	J	D	DNA	CDR3
NA	TRBV4-1	TRBJ2-3	TRBD2	TGCGCCAGCAGCCAGAAAATTAGCGGGGTGGTAGATACGCAGTATTTT	CASSQKISGVVDTQYF
NA	TRBV29-1	TRBJ2-1	TRBD2	TGCAGCGTTGAATCTCCAGTCCGGACTAGGTTAGGTGAGCAGTTCTTC	CSVESPVRTRLGEQFF
few	TRBV11-2	TRBJ1-2	NA	TGTGCCAGCAGCTTAGGGCAATCGATTCAGGGCTTCTATGGCTACACCTTC	CASSLGQSIQGFYGYTF
few	TRBV27	TRBJ1-5	TRBD1	TGTGCCAGCAGACAGGGGTTTGATCAGCCCCAGCATTTT	CASRQGFDQPQHF
NA	TRBV6-5	TRBJ1-3	NA	TGTGCCAGCAGCGCCTGGACGGAGGAAAACACCATATATTTT	CASSAWTEENTIYF
NA	TRBV28	TRBJ2-1	NA	TGTGCCAGCAGTTTACGTCGGGATGAGCAGTTCTTC	CASSLRRDEQFF
NA	TRBV28	TRBJ1-1	TRBD1	TGTGCCAGCAGTCCGACAGGGAAGGGGGCTAACACTGAAGCTTTCTTT	CASSPTGKGANTEAFF
NA	TRBV19	TRBJ1-4	NA	TGTGCCAGTAGTATACCGTCCACAGGTGAAAAACTGTTTTTT	CASSIPSTGEKLFF
NA	TRBV29-1	TRBJ1-3	NA	TGCAGCGTTGACAGTCCTGGAAACACCATATATTTT	CSVDSPGNTIYF
once	TRBV18	TRBJ1-1	TRBD1	TGTGCCAGCTCACCCGGTACCGGGACAGGGCCCCCGTCGGCTTTCTTT	CASSPGTGTGPPSAFF
NA	TRBV7-2	TRBJ1-2	TRBD1	TGTGCCAGCAGCACCGGACAGGGGGGTGGCTACACCTTC	CASSTGQGGGYTF
NA	TRBV2	TRBJ1-2	NA	TGTGCCAGCAGTAGAACCGGGAATTACTATGGCTACACCTTC	CASSRTGNYYGYTF
NA	TRBV9	TRBJ1-1	NA	TGTGCCAGCAGCGTATCCGGGGGGGGCACTGAAGCTTTCTTT	CASSVSGGGTEAFF
NA	TRBV28	TRBJ2-3	NA	TGTGCCAGCAGTTTACGTCCCACAGATACGCAGTATTTT	CASSLRPTDTQYF
NA	TRBV28	TRBJ1-2	NA	TGTGCCAGCAGTTTTAAAGGGAGCGGCTACACCTTC	CASSFKGSGYTF
few	TRBV5-8	TRBJ1-5	TRBD1	TGTGCCAGCAGCGCGGGACAGGACTATCAGCCCCAGCATTTT	CASSAGQDYQPQHF
NA	TRBV7-9	TRBJ1-4	NA	TGTGCCAGCAGCCGAGCTCTAGCGGGCACCCAGGAGGAAAAACTGTTTTTT	CASSRALAGTQEEKLFF
NA	TRBV5-6	TRBJ2-1	NA	TGTGCCAGCAGCTTGGCCGGGTTGGCGGGGAGCTCCTACAATGAGCAGTTCTTC	CASSLAGLAGSSYNEQFF
NA	TRBV11-3	TRBJ1-5	TRBD1	TGTGCCAGCAGCTTACCCCCGAACAGGGGAAAAGGAAATCAGCCCCAGCATTTT	CASSLPPNRGKGNQPQHF
NA	TRBV24-1	TRBJ2-6	NA	TGTGCCACCAGTGAGGACAGCTCTGGGGCCAACGTCCTGACTTTC	CATSEDSSGANVLTF
NA	TRBV18	TRBJ2-3	TRBD2	TGTGCCAGCTCACCTGCCGGCGGGGGGCCCACAGATACGCAGTATTTT	CASSPAGGGPTDTQYF
few	TRBV19	TRBJ1-1	TRBD1	TGTGCCAGTAGCCCCTGGACAGGGGAATACACTGAAGCTTTCTTT	CASSPWTGEYTEAFF
NA	TRBV5-4	TRBJ2-1	TRBD2	TGTGCCAGCAGCTTTAAACTAGCGGGGGGTTACAATGAGCAGTTCTTC	CASSFKLAGGYNEQFF
NA	TRBV21-1	TRBJ2-5	NA	TGTGCCAGCAGCAAAAGGCCGGGGGTAGGAGAGACCCAGTACTTC	CASSKRPGVGETQYF
NA	TRBV4-1	TRBJ2-4	TRBD1	TGCGCCAGCAGCCCCCCGGACAGGGGAGACTTAGCCAAAAACATTCAGTACTTC	CASSPPDRGDLAKNIQYF